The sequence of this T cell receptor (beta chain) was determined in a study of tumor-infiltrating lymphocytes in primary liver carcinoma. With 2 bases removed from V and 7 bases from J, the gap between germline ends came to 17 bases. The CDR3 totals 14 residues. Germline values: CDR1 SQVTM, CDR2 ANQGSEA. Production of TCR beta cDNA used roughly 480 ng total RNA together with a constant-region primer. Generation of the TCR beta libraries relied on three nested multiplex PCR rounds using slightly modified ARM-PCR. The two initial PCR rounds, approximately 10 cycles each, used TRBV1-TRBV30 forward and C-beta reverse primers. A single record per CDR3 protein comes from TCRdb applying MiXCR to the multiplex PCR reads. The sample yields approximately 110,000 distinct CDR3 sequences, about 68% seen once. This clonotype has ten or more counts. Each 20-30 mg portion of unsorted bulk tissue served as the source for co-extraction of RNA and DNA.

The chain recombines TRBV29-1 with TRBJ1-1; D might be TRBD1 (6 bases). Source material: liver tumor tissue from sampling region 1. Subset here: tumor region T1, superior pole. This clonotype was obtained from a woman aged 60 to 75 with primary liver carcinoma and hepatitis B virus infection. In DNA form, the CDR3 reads TGCAGCGTTGAACGGCAAGGGGGGCTGGGTGAAGCTTTCTTT. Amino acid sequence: CSVERQGGLGEAFF.